Detailed here is one T cell receptor (beta chain). V shed 5 bases and J 6 bases; nucleotides not matched to a gene: 10. From germline, CDR1 is SGHNT and CDR2 YYREEE (reference sequence). The CDR3 contains 15 residues. This sample was taken from a study of blood T cell repertoires in COVID-19. Whole-study context: In each case, the material was cDNA or gDNA derived from T cells, B-cell-depleted T cells, or PBMCs.

Assay used: immunoSEQ multiplex PCR; TCRdb lists only in-frame clones, some missing. The sample lists 300,000 to 500,000 clones; roughly 90% were seen once. The sample was PBMCs or T cells enriched from blood (not recorded which). This clonotype was sampled from a woman in her 30s with acute COVID-19. The V call is TRBV5-4, the J call TRBJ2-3; TRBD2 agrees at 9 bases. CDR3 nucleotides: TGTGCCAGCAGAGGGGTAGGCGGGGGGGGCGATACGCAGTATTTT. Encoded protein: CASRGVGGGGDTQYF. Drawing the rest from reference TRBV5-4 and TRBJ2-3, the complete variable domain is ETGVTQSPTHLIKTRGQQVTLRCSSQSGHNTVSWYQQALGQGPQFIFQYYREEENGRGNFPPRFSGLQFPNYSSELNVNALELDDSALYLCASRGVGGGGDTQYFGPGTRLTVL.